The 10 T cell receptor beta chains presented below share a single source sample, sequenced in a study of blood T cells in healthy people across ages. Primers used in a second PCR of roughly 6 to 11 cycles were a sample-barcoded 5' primer and a J-beta primer mix. TCRdb re-analysed the 5' RACE reads in MiXCR, keeping a single row per CDR3 protein. The table includes over 950,000 distinct CDR3 sequences, approximately 50% detected once. Material for sequencing was blood. Receptors originate from a woman aged 60 to 75 in good health.

This clonotype was seen ten or more times. This chain uses TRBV14 with TRBJ2-5; perhaps TRBD2 as D (6 bases). The CDR3 has 14 amino acids. Germline V gene lookup returns CDR1 SGHDN and CDR2 FVKESK. Trimming took off 0 bases at V and 3 bases at J, with 8 bases between the two ends. The CDR3 here is CASSQETSKETQYF. DNA of the CDR3: TGTGCCAGCAGCCAAGAGACTAGTAAAGAGACCCAGTACTTC.

The chain is built from TRBV10-3 and TRBJ2-5; D gene ambiguous. From germline, CDR1 is ENHRY and CDR2 SYGVKD. This CDR3 contains 13 residues. Trimming took off 3 bases at V and 5 bases at J, with 10 bases between the two ends. CDR3 residues: CAISEGVSETQYF. The DNA for the CDR3 is TGTGCCATCAGTGAAGGCGTAAGTGAGACCCAGTACTTC.

This clonotype was observed a few times. V and J are TRBV6-1 and TRBJ2-7; 9 bases match TRBD1. J was trimmed by 3 bases and V by 6 bases; bases with no gene match: 15. Germline V CDR1 and CDR2: MNHNS, SASEGT. The CDR3 runs 17 residues. CDR3 nucleotides: TGTGCCAGCAGACTGACTAGGGTGGACAGGGGAAACTACGAGCAGTACTTC. This sequence encodes CASRLTRVDRGNYEQYF.

This clonotype has a handful of counts. This chain connects TRBV29-1 to TRBJ2-1; D not resolved. CDR3 length: 13 amino acids. The germline V gene has CDR1 SQVTM and CDR2 ANQGSEA. Between the trimmed V and J ends, which lost 3 bases and 2 bases, there was a span of 8 bases. The CDR3 bases are TGCAGCGTTGATGGGCAGGCCTACAATGAGCAGTTCTTC. This codes for CSVDGQAYNEQFF.

This chain links TRBV20-1 with TRBJ2-4, with 8 bases aligning to TRBD2. The J call may not be correct, given that the DNA end is closer to TRBJ2-7. The CDR3 length is 16 residues. The germline CDR1 and CDR2 sequences are DFQATT and SNEGSKA (reference sequence). CDR3 DNA: TGCAGTGCTAGAGCAATTTCTAGCGGGTCCTTATACGAGCAGTACTTC. Translating it yields CSARAISSGSLYEQYF.

The gene calls are TRBV14 and TRBJ2-4; no reliable D call. Germline V gene data show CDR1 as SGHDN and CDR2 as FVKESK. This CDR3 contains 14 residues. Between the trimmed V and J ends, which lost 2 bases and 6 bases, there was a span of 11 bases. CDR3 coding DNA: TGTGCCAGCAGCCAAACGCTATCTTCAAACATTCAGTACTTC. Translation: CASSQTLSSNIQYF.

V usage is TRBV9 and J usage is TRBJ2-5; 10 bases agree with TRBD1. Germline CDR1 and CDR2: SGDLS and YYNGEE. This CDR3 region has 15 residues. V lost 3 bases to trimming and J lost 4 bases; unmatched junction nucleotides: 6. The CDR3 nucleotides are TGTGCCAGCAGCGCGACAGGGGGCAAGGGAGAGACCCAGTACTTC. Translation gives CASSATGGKGETQYF.

This clonotype was detected only a few times. V gene TRBV7-2 combines with J gene TRBJ2-5; D unclear. The V end lost 5 bases, the J end lost 0 bases, and 13 bases lay between the germline ends. The germline V gene has CDR1 SGHTA and CDR2 FQGNSA. This CDR3 spans 15 amino acids. The chain's CDR3 is CASSDRTWYQETQYF. The CDR3 coding sequence is TGTGCCAGCAGCGACCGGACCTGGTACCAAGAGACCCAGTACTTC.

This clonotype came up a few times. V and J are TRBV20-1 and TRBJ2-7; 8 bases are shared with TRBD2. CDR1 is DFQATT and CDR2 is SNEGSKA in the germline V gene (reference sequence). Trimming removed 6 bases from V and 3 bases from J; junction bases left unmatched: 13. This CDR3 contains 15 residues. DNA for the CDR3: TGCAGTGCGACCCGGGGGGGAAGAGGGATCTACGAGCAGTACTTC. Its protein is CSATRGGRGIYEQYF.

This clonotype occurred a few times. The chain recombines TRBV2 with TRBJ2-3, with 7 bases fitting TRBD2. The germline CDR1 and CDR2 sequences are SNHLY and FYNNEI. V was clipped by 6 bases and J by 5 bases; unmatched bases: 17. The CDR3 extends over 17 amino acids. CDR3 nucleotide sequence: TGTGCCAGCAGCGCACCCTCGAACGGCGGGAGTGAAGATACGCAGTATTTT. Amino acids: CASSAPSNGGSEDTQYF.